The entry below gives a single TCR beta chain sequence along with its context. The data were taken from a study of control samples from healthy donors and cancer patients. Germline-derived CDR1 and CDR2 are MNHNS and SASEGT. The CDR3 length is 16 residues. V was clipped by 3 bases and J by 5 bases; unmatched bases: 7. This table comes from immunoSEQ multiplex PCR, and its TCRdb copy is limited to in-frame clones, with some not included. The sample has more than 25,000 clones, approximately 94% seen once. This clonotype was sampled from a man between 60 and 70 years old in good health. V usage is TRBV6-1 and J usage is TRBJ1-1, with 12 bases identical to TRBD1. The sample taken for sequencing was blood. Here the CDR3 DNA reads TGTGCCAGCAGTGAGGGGACAGGGGGCTTACAGACTGAAGCTTTCTTT. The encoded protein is CASSEGTGGLQTEAFF.